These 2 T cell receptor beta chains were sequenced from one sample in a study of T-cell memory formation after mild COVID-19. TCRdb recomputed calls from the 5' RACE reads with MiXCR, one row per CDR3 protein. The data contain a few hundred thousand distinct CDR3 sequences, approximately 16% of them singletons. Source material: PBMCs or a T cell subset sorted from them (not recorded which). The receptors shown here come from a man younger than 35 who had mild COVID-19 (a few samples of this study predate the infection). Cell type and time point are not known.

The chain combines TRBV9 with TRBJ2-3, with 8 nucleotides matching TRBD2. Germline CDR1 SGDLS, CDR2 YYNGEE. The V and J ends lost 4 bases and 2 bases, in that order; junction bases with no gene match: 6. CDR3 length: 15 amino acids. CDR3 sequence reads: CASSHSGEDTDTQYF. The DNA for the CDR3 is TGTGCCAGCAGCCATAGCGGGGAGGACACAGATACGCAGTATTTT. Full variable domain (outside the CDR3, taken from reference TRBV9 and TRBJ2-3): DSGVTQTPKHLITATGQRVTLRCSPRSGDLSVYWYQQSLDQGLQFLIQYYNGEERAKGNILERFSAQQFPDLHSELNLSSLELGDSALYFCASSHSGEDTDTQYFGPGTRLTVL.

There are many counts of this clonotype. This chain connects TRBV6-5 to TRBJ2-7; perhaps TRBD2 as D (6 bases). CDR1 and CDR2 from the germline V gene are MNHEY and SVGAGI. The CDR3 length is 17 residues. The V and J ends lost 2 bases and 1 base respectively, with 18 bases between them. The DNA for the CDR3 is TGTGCCAGCAGTTACGCGTCCCTGGCGGGGCAGTCCTACGAGCAGTACTTC. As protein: CASSYASLAGQSYEQYF.